This T cell receptor (beta chain) was retrieved from a study of blood T cell repertoires in COVID-19. Study background: PBMCs, B-cell-depleted T cells, or T cells provided the cDNA or gDNA that made up the material.

The CDR3 has 14 residues. Per germline, CDR1 MDHEN and CDR2 SYDVKM. V lost 3 bases to trimming and J lost 4 bases, with 12 bases between them. Using immunoSEQ multiplex PCR, the repertoire was profiled, and TCRdb retains in-frame clones only, with some absent. Of some 150,000 clones in the sample, around 91% are singletons; the top ten hold roughly 15%. The clonotype comes from a middle-aged woman with acute or convalescent COVID-19. This chain joins TRBV28 and TRBJ1-2; maybe TRBD1 (6 bases). The sequencing input was peripheral blood. The CDR3, as DNA: TGTGCCAGCAGTTTCTCAACAGGGTCCTATGGCTACACCTTC. Translating it yields CASSFSTGSYGYTF.